This TCR beta chain derives from a study of shared clonotypes between healthy human individuals. CD8 cells regarded as naive lacked CD45RO, were positively chosen for CCR7, and omitted terminally differentiated effector memory CD45RA+ cells. Regarding this clone: Antigen specificity is unknown.

CDR1 and CDR2 (germline): SGDLS, YYNGEE. The V gene lost 4 bases and the J gene lost 3 bases, with 10 bases spanning the gap. This CDR3 comprises 13 residues. Study-level points and caveats: Clonotypes shared by all four donors outscored non-shared clonotypes in generation probability.

The data were produced by immunoSEQ multiplex PCR, yet TCRdb's version contains in-frame clones alone and is incomplete. The sample includes around 2,000,000 clones, approximately 94% of them seen just once. The sequenced material came from naive CD8+ T cells from PBMCs. The origin of this receptor is a man between 18 and 29 years old in good health. Some clones in this sample may be carry-over from other donors' samples. The chain combines TRBV9 with TRBJ1-2; D is unresolved. CDR3 nucleotides: TGTGCCAGCAGCACAGCGACGGACTATGGCTACACCTTC. Protein: CASSTATDYGYTF. Together with reference TRBV9 and TRBJ1-2, the CDR3 gives the full variable domain: DSGVTQTPKHLITATGQRVTLRCSPRSGDLSVYWYQQSLDQGLQFLIQYYNGEERAKGNILERFSAQQFPDLHSELNLSSLELGDSALYFCASSTATDYGYTFGSGTRLTVV.